This T cell receptor (beta chain) was sequenced during a study of sequential checkpoint blockade in melanoma. About the research overall: Randomization was 1:1 between first-line nivolumab→ipilimumab and ipilimumab→nivolumab.

Clones were sequenced by immunoSEQ multiplex PCR, and TCRdb holds only the in-frame ones, with some missing. The sample lists 15,000 to 20,000 clones; about 92% were seen once. About this clone itself: One end of the junction varies from germline; a read error may be responsible.

The treatment denotes: randomized to nivolumab then ipilimumab (arm A) or the reverse (arm B). None of the patients previously received DNA-damaging chemotherapy. Germline V gene sequence: CDR1 PRHDT, CDR2 FYEKMQ (reference sequence). The CDR3 contains 15 residues. The material was CD8+ T cells sorted from blood (inferred from file names), obtained from a patient given nivolumab and ipilimumab in sequence. V is TRBV13 and J is TRBJ2-7; 13 bases align to TRBD2. This receptor was obtained from a human donor with melanoma. CDR3 in DNA: TGTGCCAGCAGCATAGGGACTAGCGGGACCTACGAGCAGTACTTC. Amino acid sequence: CASSIGTSGTYEQYF.